The clone carrying this TCR beta chain showed up just once. This sample was taken from a study of identical twins. The germline V gene has CDR1 MNHEY and CDR2 SVGEGT. V shed 2 bases and J 2 bases; nucleotides not matched to a gene: 3. The CDR3 loop spans 14 amino acids. Unique molecular identifiers were in the cDNA, with template-switch universal primer binding. Each CDR3 protein gets one entry after TCRdb re-called the 5' RACE reads with MiXCR. The table shows roughly 350,000 distinct CDR3 sequences, with roughly an eighth occurring only once. This sample also belongs to another study, concerning yellow fever vaccine responses in identical twins.

This clonotype was sampled from a woman aged 18-29 years in good health. The chain joins TRBV6-2 or TRBV6-3 to TRBJ2-7; 7 bases line up with TRBD2. Sequences were obtained from CD8+ T cells sorted from blood. CDR3 sequence: CASSYQGGTYEQYV. The DNA for the CDR3 is TGTGCCAGCAGTTACCAGGGAGGGACCTACGAGCAGTACGTC.